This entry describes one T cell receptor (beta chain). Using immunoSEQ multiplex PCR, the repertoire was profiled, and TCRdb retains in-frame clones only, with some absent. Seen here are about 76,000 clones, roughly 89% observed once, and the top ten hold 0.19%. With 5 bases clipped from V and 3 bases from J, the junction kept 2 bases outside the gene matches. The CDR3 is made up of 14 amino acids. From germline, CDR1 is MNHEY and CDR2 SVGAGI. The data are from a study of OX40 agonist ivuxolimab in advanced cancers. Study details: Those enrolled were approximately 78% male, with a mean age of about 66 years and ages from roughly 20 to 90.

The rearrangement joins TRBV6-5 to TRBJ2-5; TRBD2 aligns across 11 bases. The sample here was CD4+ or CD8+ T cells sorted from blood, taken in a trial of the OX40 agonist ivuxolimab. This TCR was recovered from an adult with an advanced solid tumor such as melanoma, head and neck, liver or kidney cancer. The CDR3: CASSPTSGEETQYF. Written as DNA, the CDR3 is TGTGCCAGCAGTCCGACTAGCGGGGAAGAGACCCAGTACTTC.